The 28 T cell receptor beta chains listed next were all sequenced from one sample in a study of T-cell reconstitution after alpha-beta-depleted transplantation in children. Preparation of the TCRbeta library used unique molecular identifiers. MiXCR, applied by TCRdb to the PCR reads, yields one record per CDR3 protein. The table has 670,000 or so distinct CDR3 sequences, about 12% seen once. The material sequenced was PBMCs, taken before TCRalphabeta/CD19-depleted stem cell transplant. The receptors were sampled from a girl aged 2-15 years with congenital amegakaryocytic thrombocytopenia, due to receive a stem cell transplant.

Ten or more counts support this clonotype. V usage is TRBV20-1 and J usage is TRBJ2-1; D possibly corresponds to TRBD2 (5 bases). Germline V gene lookup returns CDR1 DFQATT and CDR2 SNEGSKA (reference sequence). Trimming removed 5 bases from V and 2 bases from J, with 10 bases in between. The CDR3 runs to 13 residues. CDR3 coding DNA: TGCAGTGCTGGAAGCGGAACCTACAATGAGCAGTTCTTC. Its translation is CSAGSGTYNEQFF.

This clonotype was seen a few times. The chain has TRBV6-1 and TRBJ2-7; 7 nucleotides align to TRBD2. Germline lookup yields CDR1 MNHNS and CDR2 SASEGT. The CDR3 extends over 14 amino acids. With V trimmed by 10 bases and J by 6 bases, 15 bases remained unmatched. The chain's CDR3 is CATCPRGREGEQYF. CDR3 bases: TGTGCCACTTGCCCACGAGGGAGGGAAGGCGAGCAGTACTTC.

In its sample, this clonotype was seen many times. The J gene is TRBJ2-1, the V gene TRBV20-1; 9 positions agree with TRBD2. CDR1 is DFQATT and CDR2 is SNEGSKA in the germline V gene (reference sequence). Trimming cost V 7 bases and J 5 bases; bases outside gene matches: 12. CDR3 length: 15 residues. For the CDR3, the DNA is TGCAGTGTTAGCGGGGGCCACGCGTTTGACAATGAGCAGTTCTTC. Protein sequence: CSVSGGHAFDNEQFF.

The chain's CDR3 is CASSQDMGWPRNEQFF. The CDR3 DNA is TGTGCCAGCAGCCAAGATATGGGATGGCCCCGCAATGAGCAGTTCTTC. This chain links TRBV14 with TRBJ2-1, with D unclear. The CDR3 totals 16 residues. CDR1 is SGHDN, CDR2 FVKESK, per germline. Deletions cut 0 bases from V and 6 bases from J, with 15 bases between.

The chain recombines TRBV6-2 or TRBV6-3 with TRBJ2-2; D call uncertain. Germline CDR1 MNHEY, CDR2 SVGEGT. There are 14 residues in the CDR3. V lost 3 bases, J lost 1 base, and 6 bases lay in between. The CDR3 spells CASSYSKNTGELFF. The DNA of the CDR3 is TGTGCCAGCAGTTATAGTAAGAACACCGGGGAGCTGTTTTTT.

This clonotype has at least ten counts. The V and J genes are TRBV4-1 and TRBJ2-7; D gene uncertain. V shed 3 bases and J shed 5 bases, with 8 bases lying between them. CDR3 size: 12 residues. Per the germline V gene, CDR1 is MGHRA and CDR2 is YSYEKL. The CDR3 coding sequence is TGCGCCAGCAGCCATATCAACGACGAGCAGTACTTC. This encodes CASSHINDEQYF.

The table lists this clonotype with many counts. The chain is built from TRBV28 and TRBJ2-3; 11 bases line up with TRBD2. Trimming at V came to 5 bases and at J to 2 bases, leaving 6 bases not matched to a gene. The germline V gene encodes CDR1 MDHEN and CDR2 SYDVKM. The CDR3 covers 16 residues. The CDR3 bases are TGTGCCAGCAGTCATGGGACTAGCGGCTACACAGATACGCAGTATTTT. Its protein is CASSHGTSGYTDTQYF. Using reference TRBV28 and TRBJ2-3 for the parts outside the CDR3, the full variable domain is DVKVTQSSRYLVKRTGEKVFLECVQDMDHENMFWYRQDPGLGLRLIYFSYDVKMKEKGDIPEGYSVSREKKERFSLILESASTNQTSMYLCASSHGTSGYTDTQYFGPGTRLTVL.

The J gene is TRBJ2-2, the V gene TRBV5-1; TRBD2 matches at 11 bases. V dropped 4 bases and J dropped 0; count of bases not matched to a gene: 17. The length of the CDR3 is 21 residues. The germline gives CDR1 SGHRS, CDR2 YFSETQ. Here the CDR3 reads CASSRITPGLAALPNTGELFF. The CDR3 bases are TGCGCCAGCAGCCGAATAACTCCGGGACTAGCGGCTCTCCCGAACACCGGGGAGCTGTTTTTT.

This clonotype was observed a handful of times. The rearrangement links TRBV7-2 to TRBJ2-2, with 10 bases identical to TRBD2. V gave up 1 base and J gave up 10 bases; unmatched junction bases: 3. This CDR3 contains 14 residues. Germline V CDR1 and CDR2: SGHTA, FQGNSA. This CDR3 is CASSLGLAGVELFF. The CDR3, as DNA: TGTGCCAGCAGCTTAGGCCTAGCGGGAGTGGAGCTGTTTTTT.

A few counts support this clonotype. The V and J genes are TRBV4-2 and TRBJ2-7; D is tentatively TRBD1 or TRBD2 (7 bases each). Trimming took 0 bases from V and 2 from J, leaving 11 bases between them. The CDR3 is 15 amino acids. The germline gives CDR1 LGHNA, CDR2 YNFKEQ. CDR3 DNA: TGTGCCAGCAGCCAAGATCCAGGGGGGGCCTACGAGCAGTACTTC. Translation gives CASSQDPGGAYEQYF.

In its sample, this clonotype was seen many times. The chain recombines TRBV25-1 with TRBJ2-7; D is uncertain. The CDR3 runs to 13 residues. The V end was cut by 6 bases, the J end by 3 bases, with 12 bases between. CDR1 MGHDK and CDR2 SYGVNS come from the germline V gene. The CDR3 DNA reads as TGTGCCAGCAGCCGCGGCTTTAACTACGAGCAGTACTTC. The encoded protein is CASSRGFNYEQYF.

The rearrangement uses TRBV14 and TRBJ2-6, with D unclear. Trimming pared 2 bases from V and 1 base from J, leaving 6 bases between. This CDR3 comprises 15 residues. Germline-derived CDR1 and CDR2 are SGHDN and FVKESK. Here the CDR3 DNA reads TGTGCCAGCAGCCAAATGGGGTCTGGGGCCAACGTCCTGACTTTC. It is translated as CASSQMGSGANVLTF.

This clonotype came up many times. The rearrangement joins TRBV6-5 to TRBJ2-5, with D possibly TRBD2 on 6 matching bases. The ends were cut back, 1 base at V and 4 bases at J, with 7 bases in the middle. Germline loops: CDR1 MNHEY, CDR2 SVGAGI. There are 13 residues in the CDR3. The DNA of the CDR3 is TGTGCCAGCAGTTACTGGGGACTAGAGACCCAGTACTTC. It codes for CASSYWGLETQYF.

This clonotype was recorded many times. The rearrangement uses TRBV29-1 and TRBJ1-2; 9 nucleotides match TRBD1. CDR3 length equals 13 residues. Germline V lookup: CDR1 SQVTM, CDR2 ANQGSEA. J gave up 7 bases and V 5 bases, and 8 bases lay outside the gene matches. The CDR3 sequence is CSVRITGGFGYTF. In DNA, the CDR3 is TGCAGCGTTAGAATTACAGGGGGCTTTGGCTACACCTTC.

This clonotype occurred many times. The chain is built from TRBV20-1 and TRBJ1-1; D gene unclear. The CDR3 sequence is 14 residues long. Germline loops: CDR1 DFQATT, CDR2 SNEGSKA (reference sequence). Trimming pared 6 bases from V and 0 bases from J, leaving 14 bases between. The CDR3 DNA reads TGCAGTGCACACCACGGGCGAATGAACACTGAAGCTTTCTTT. Translated: CSAHHGRMNTEAFF.

This clonotype occurred many times. The chain joins TRBV10-2 to TRBJ1-5, with a tentative D call TRBD1 (5 bases). The CDR3 spans 15 residues. Looked up from germline, CDR1 is WSHSY and CDR2 is SAAADI. Trimming stripped 6 bases from V and 5 bases from J, with 17 bases between. The DNA for the CDR3 is TGCGCCAGCAGCGGGACCCAGTCCTCATATCAGCCCCAGCATTTT. It translates to CASSGTQSSYQPQHF.

This chain joins TRBV28 and TRBJ2-7; 8 nucleotides match TRBD1. This CDR3 is built from 16 residues. The V segment lost 6 bases and the J segment 2 bases; nucleotides outside the gene matches: 12. Per the germline V gene, CDR1 is MDHEN and CDR2 is SYDVKM. DNA of the CDR3: TGTGCCAGCAGCGAAACCCAGGACAGGGTGACCTACGAGCAGTACTTC. Its protein product is CASSETQDRVTYEQYF.

This clonotype has only a few counts. The chain recombines TRBV5-1 with TRBJ1-1, with D perhaps matching TRBD1 (5 bases). The germline CDR1 and CDR2 sequences are SGHRS and YFSETQ. V was pared by 0 bases and J by 6 bases, with 12 bases between. The CDR3 length is 14 residues. This CDR3 reads CASSLATVGAEAFF. The DNA of the CDR3 is TGCGCCAGCAGCTTGGCGACAGTGGGAGCTGAAGCTTTCTTT.

CDR3 sequence reads: CASSQEGTSGYEQYF. CDR3 coding DNA: TGTGCCAGCAGCCAAGAGGGGACTAGCGGCTACGAGCAGTACTTC. The chain couples TRBV4-2 to TRBJ2-7; 11 bases are shared with TRBD2. Germline loops: CDR1 LGHNA, CDR2 YNFKEQ. V lost 0 bases and J lost 3; bases outside the gene matches: 1. This CDR3 spans 15 amino acids.

The chain links TRBV19 to TRBJ1-5; D gene ambiguous. Trimming pared 4 bases from V and 3 bases from J, leaving 16 bases between. CDR1 and CDR2 (germline): LNHDA, SQIVND (reference sequence). The CDR3 is 16 residues long. The CDR3 is CASSSGKGSFNQPQHF. CDR3 DNA: TGTGCCAGTAGTAGCGGTAAGGGCTCCTTCAATCAGCCCCAGCATTTT.

This rearrangement joins TRBV12-3 or TRBV12-4 to TRBJ2-6; D possibly corresponds to TRBD2 (5 bases). The CDR3 runs to 14 residues. V was pared by 3 bases and J by 2 bases, with 5 bases between. The CDR3 DNA reads as TGTGCCAGCAGTTTGAGGGCTGGGGCCAACGTCCTGACTTTC. Translating gives CASSLRAGANVLTF.

V and J are TRBV19 and TRBJ2-1, with 8 bases matching TRBD2. Germline lookup yields CDR1 LNHDA and CDR2 SQIVND (reference sequence). There are 14 residues in the CDR3. The V and J ends lost 5 bases and 7 bases, in that order; junction bases with no gene match: 7. The CDR3 DNA follows: TGTGCCAGTAGTTATACGGGAGGGCTGAATGAGCAGTTCTTC. Its protein is CASSYTGGLNEQFF.

To note about this clonotype: A much larger clone differs by one base, so this may be a read error. The chain employs TRBV20-1 and TRBJ2-5; D gene uncertain. Trimming left V 0 bases short and J 1 base short, with 9 bases between. Germline-derived CDR1 and CDR2 are DFQATT and SNEGSKA (reference sequence). The CDR3 has 14 residues. This CDR3 reads CSARDDGGQETQYF. The CDR3 DNA is TGCAGTGCTAGAGATGACGGTGGCCAAGAGACCCAGTACTTC.

This clonotype was found many times. The chain joins TRBV12-3 or TRBV12-4 to TRBJ1-1, with TRBD1 matching over 7 bases. The CDR3 spans 11 residues. V lost 6 bases and J lost 6; bases outside the gene matches: 1. In nucleotides, the CDR3 is TGTGCCAGCAGGACAGGGCCTGAAGCTTTCTTT. It yields the protein CASRTGPEAFF.

At least ten counts were recorded for this clonotype. The CDR3 region has the DNA TGTGCCAGCCAACTCGTGGGGTGGGGCACAGATACGCAGTATTTT. It codes for CASQLVGWGTDTQYF. This rearrangement joins TRBV12-3 or TRBV12-4 to TRBJ2-3, with D hard to call. The CDR3 is 15 residues long. Trimming pared 8 bases from V and 1 base from J, leaving 16 bases between.

The sample holds many counts of this clonotype. This sequence joins TRBV7-3 and TRBJ2-7, with D perhaps matching TRBD1 (5 bases). Germline V gene sequence: CDR1 SGHTA, CDR2 FQGTGA. The CDR3 consists of 13 residues. Trimming cost V 0 bases and J 7 bases, with 10 bases left between them. CDR3 amino acids: CASSLTARDEQYF. CDR3 bases: TGTGCCAGCAGCTTAACCGCCAGGGATGAGCAGTACTTC.

This clonotype was counted ten times or more. The chain couples TRBV20-1 to TRBJ2-1; D is ambiguous. This CDR3 contains 12 residues. CDR1 and CDR2 (germline): DFQATT, SNEGSKA (reference sequence). V lost 5 bases and J 4 bases, leaving 9 bases between the germline ends. CDR3 sequence (DNA): TGCAGTGCTCACGACCATTACAATGAGCAGTTCTTC. It codes for CSAHDHYNEQFF.

This clonotype was found many times. This rearrangement joins TRBV5-1 to TRBJ2-1; D may be TRBD2 (6 bases). CDR3 length equals 15 residues. CDR1 SGHRS and CDR2 YFSETQ come from the germline V gene. V was clipped by 0 bases and J by 9 bases, with 16 bases between them. This CDR3 reads CASSLEGTSVGEQFF. CDR3 DNA sequence: TGCGCCAGCAGCTTGGAAGGGACTTCCGTGGGTGAGCAGTTCTTC.